These 25 T cell receptor beta chains were all obtained from the same sample, sequenced in a study of cytomegalovirus exposure and HLA in healthy donors (dated by TCRdb to the late 2010s). The method was the immunoSEQ multiplex PCR assay. A mixture of 60 forward primers for TCR Vbeta segments and 13 reverse primers for TCR Jbeta segments was used in the multiplex PCR. In its TCRdb copy, this immuneACCESS table keeps in-frame sequences only and misses some clones. Where compared with another copy, unresolved V genes explain less than half of these, and the others have no known cause. Counted in this sample were 130,000 or so clones; around 8.5% of them appeared once. The ten largest make up approximately 5% of the sample. Sequencing was carried out using PBMCs. The receptors were sampled from a man aged 35 to 55 in good health and CMV-seronegative.

The genes are TRBV28 and TRBJ1-5, with TRBD1 as a possible D gene (6 bases). V was cut by 4 bases and J by 0 bases, with 10 bases left in between. Germline lookup yields CDR1 MDHEN and CDR2 SYDVKM. The CDR3 has 15 amino acids. The CDR3 coding sequence is TGTGCCAGCAGTTCAGGACAGCTTAGCAATCAGCCCCAGCATTTT. Residues: CASSSGQLSNQPQHF.

This clone has more than one count but fewer than ten. The chain is built from TRBV6-1 and TRBJ2-2; D is unclear. Germline CDR1 is MNHNS and CDR2 is SASEGT. This CDR3 contains 15 residues. Trimming stripped 4 bases from V and 4 bases from J, with 13 bases between. The CDR3 nucleotides are TGTGCCAGCAGTGGGTGGGCACGATTCACCGGGGAGCTGTTTTTT. Its protein is CASSGWARFTGELFF.

In its sample, this clone was seen a few times. This chain links TRBV30 with TRBJ1-5; D unclear. The CDR3 has 16 amino acids. Per the germline V gene, CDR1 is GTSNPN and CDR2 is SVGIG (reference sequence). Trimming took off 0 bases at V and 0 bases at J, with 12 bases between the two ends. The CDR3 is CAWSVGPVTSNQPQHF. CDR3 bases: TGTGCCTGGAGTGTTGGGCCAGTTACTAGCAATCAGCCCCAGCATTTT.

This clone has a handful of counts. The rearrangement uses TRBV11-2 and TRBJ1-1; TRBD1 might be the D (6 bases). The CDR3 has 14 amino acids. The germline gives CDR1 SGHAT, CDR2 FQNNGV. The ends were cut back, 5 bases at V and 7 bases at J, with 17 bases in the middle. The CDR3 here is CASSPNPLDSEAFF. The CDR3 bases are TGTGCCAGCAGCCCGAACCCCTTGGACAGTGAAGCTTTCTTT. Using reference TRBV11-2 and TRBJ1-1 for the parts outside the CDR3, the full variable domain is EAGVAQSPRYKIIEKRQSVAFWCNPISGHATLYWYQQILGQGPKLLIQFQNNGVVDDSQLPKDRFSAERLKGVDSTLKIQPAKLEDSAVYLCASSPNPLDSEAFFGQGTRLTVV.

A few counts support this clone. The V gene is TRBV10-3, the J gene TRBJ2-7, with D maybe TRBD1 (6 bases). Per the germline V gene, CDR1 is ENHRY and CDR2 is SYGVKD. The germline V and J ends were trimmed by 3 bases and 6 bases, with 12 bases remaining between them. There are 13 residues in the CDR3. CDR3 region: CAISDRGSVEQYF. The CDR3 nucleotides read TGTGCCATCAGTGATAGGGGGTCCGTCGAGCAGTACTTC.

The chain has TRBV5-1 and TRBJ2-3; 10 bases agree with TRBD2. V lost 4 bases to trimming and J lost 4 bases; unmatched junction nucleotides: 3. The CDR3 has 14 residues. Germline assignment: CDR1 SGHRS and CDR2 YFSETQ. The chain's CDR3 is CASSGLAGADTQYF. The DNA of the CDR3 is TGCGCCAGCAGCGGCCTAGCGGGAGCAGATACGCAGTATTTT.

The V gene is TRBV7-2, the J gene TRBJ2-3; 7 bases map to TRBD1. In germline, CDR1 is SGHTA, CDR2 FQGNSA. Trimming removed 5 bases from V and 4 bases from J; junction bases left unmatched: 6. CDR3 length equals 14 residues. Here the CDR3 DNA reads TGTGCCAGCAGCAAACAGGGGTATCCAGATACGCAGTATTTT. Translated, it gives CASSKQGYPDTQYF.

This clone has more than one count but fewer than ten. Other DNA sequences in the sample encode the same CDR3. The chain has TRBV11-2 and TRBJ2-1; perhaps TRBD2 as D (5 bases). CDR1 is SGHAT, CDR2 FQNNGV, per germline. Deletions cut 5 bases from V and 1 base from J, with 15 bases between. This CDR3 spans 16 amino acids. The CDR3 bases are TGTGCCAGCAGCCCGAGGACGGGCGGGTCCTACAATGAGCAGTTCTTC. This codes for CASSPRTGGSYNEQFF.

CDR3 region: CASSLVDRRNSPLHF. The CDR3 nucleotides are TGCGCCAGCAGCTTGGTGGACAGAAGGAATTCACCCCTCCACTTT. The chain is built from TRBV5-1 and TRBJ1-6; D might be TRBD1 (6 bases). CDR3 size: 15 residues. The V end lost 0 bases, the J end lost 7 bases, and 11 bases lay between the germline ends. The germline CDR1 and CDR2 sequences are SGHRS and YFSETQ.

The chain couples TRBV7-2 to TRBJ2-2; D unresolved. This CDR3 has 14 amino acids. Germline CDR1 and CDR2: SGHTA and FQGNSA. The V end lost 6 bases, the J end lost 0 bases, and 8 bases lay between the germline ends. The CDR3 region is CASSQQPNTGELFF. DNA of the CDR3: TGTGCCAGCAGTCAACAGCCGAACACCGGGGAGCTGTTTTTT.

This sequence joins TRBV5-1 and TRBJ2-3, with 9 bases fitting TRBD1. Trimming took 2 bases from V and 4 from J; bases not matched to a gene: 11. CDR3 size: 17 residues. CDR1 and CDR2 from the germline V gene are SGHRS and YFSETQ. The CDR3 DNA is TGCGCCAGCAGCTTTGAAGTAGGAGGGACAGGGCCAGATACGCAGTATTTT. Its translation: CASSFEVGGTGPDTQYF.

The chain uses TRBV5-6 and TRBJ2-3; a weak D match, TRBD2 (5 bases). In germline, CDR1 is SGHDT, CDR2 YYEEEE. Trimming pared 3 bases from V and 0 bases from J, leaving 17 bases between. The CDR3 is 17 residues long. DNA for the CDR3: TGTGCCAGCAGCTCGAAACTTTGGCGGGTCAGCACAGATACGCAGTATTTT. This sequence encodes CASSSKLWRVSTDTQYF.

The chain carries TRBV6-5 and TRBJ2-3; the D is unclear. With 10 bases removed from V and 2 bases from J, the gap between germline ends came to 19 bases. CDR1 is MNHEY and CDR2 is SVGAGI in the germline V gene. The CDR3 consists of 15 residues. The CDR3 loop reads CATKARLLNTDTQYF. CDR3 DNA: TGTGCCACCAAAGCACGGTTACTTAACACAGATACGCAGTATTTT.

This clone has more than one count but fewer than ten. The chain couples TRBV4-3 to TRBJ2-5; 9 bases align to TRBD1. V trimming: 4 bases; J trimming: 0 bases; junction bases outside the gene matches: 3. Germline V gives CDR1 LGHNA, CDR2 YSLEER. The CDR3 extends over 15 amino acids. CDR3 protein: CASSPGQGYQETQYF. As DNA, the CDR3 is TGCGCCAGCAGCCCGGGACAGGGCTACCAAGAGACCCAGTACTTC.

The chain uses TRBV4-1 and TRBJ1-2, with D perhaps TRBD1 (6 bases). Germline CDR1 reads MGHRA; CDR2 reads YSYEKL. V was trimmed by 4 bases and J by 1 base, leaving 10 bases between them. The CDR3 is 14 amino acids. CDR3 amino acids: CASSPGQSNYGYTF. For the CDR3, the DNA is TGCGCCAGCAGCCCCGGACAGAGTAACTATGGCTACACCTTC.

The chain combines TRBV28 with TRBJ2-3; TRBD1 is a possible D gene (6 bases). The germline V and J ends were trimmed by 5 bases and 0 bases, with 12 bases remaining between them. The germline V gene encodes CDR1 MDHEN and CDR2 SYDVKM. The length of the CDR3 is 15 residues. Here the CDR3 reads CASSQQGSSTDTQYF. CDR3 sequence (DNA): TGTGCCAGCAGTCAACAGGGTTCTAGCACAGATACGCAGTATTTT.

J is TRBJ2-1 and V is TRBV4-3, with TRBD1 identical over 7 bases. V was clipped by 4 bases and J by 6 bases; unmatched bases: 9. The CDR3 totals 15 residues. CDR1 and CDR2 (germline): LGHNA, YSLEER. This CDR3 reads CASSPNRGLRNEQFF. The CDR3 bases are TGCGCCAGCAGCCCGAATAGGGGGCTTCGCAATGAGCAGTTCTTC.

This clone was recorded a few times. One end of the junction does not line up with germline, which may come from a read error. The sample carries other DNA sequences with the same CDR3. The V call is TRBV4-1, the J call TRBJ1-6; D is uncertain. The CDR3 is made up of 16 amino acids. CDR1 and CDR2 (germline): MGHRA, YSYEKL. The DNA for the CDR3 is TGCGCCAGCAGCCGAGCGATCAGCTCCTATAATTCCCCCCTCCACTTT. As protein: CASSRAISSYNSPLHF.

This sequence joins TRBV10-2 and TRBJ1-2; TRBD1 matches at 11 bases. Germline trimming cut 5 bases from V and 6 bases from J; bases unmatched to any gene: 14. Germline V CDR1 and CDR2: WSHSY, SAAADI. The length of the CDR3 is 17 residues. In DNA form, the CDR3 reads TGCGCCAGCAGTCTTATCTTTACCATGGGACAGGGGGATGGCTACACCTTC. This encodes CASSLIFTMGQGDGYTF.

The CDR3 here is CASSYRGGLTDTQYF. As DNA, the CDR3 is TGTGCCAGCAGTTACCGGGGGGGTCTCACAGATACGCAGTATTTT. The V call is TRBV6-5, the J call TRBJ2-3, with 8 bases lining up with TRBD2. V was pared by 2 bases and J by 2 bases, with 3 bases of the junction left unmatched. The CDR3 covers 15 residues. Germline values: CDR1 MNHEY, CDR2 SVGAGI.

Concerning this clone: In the same sample, other DNA sequences code for this CDR3. The J gene is TRBJ1-1, the V gene TRBV5-1; no reliable D call. From germline, CDR1 is SGHRS and CDR2 YFSETQ. Between the trimmed V and J ends, which lost 0 bases and 4 bases, there was a span of 13 bases. The CDR3 sequence is 15 residues long. CDR3 protein: CASSLGAGGLTEAFF. CDR3 sequence (DNA): TGCGCCAGCAGCTTGGGAGCGGGAGGGCTCACTGAAGCTTTCTTT.

This clone appeared a few times. This chain joins TRBV7-2 and TRBJ2-3, with D maybe TRBD1 (5 bases). The germline CDR1 and CDR2 sequences are SGHTA and FQGNSA. The CDR3 covers 14 residues. The germline V and J ends were trimmed by 5 bases and 0 bases, with 9 bases remaining between them. The CDR3 region is CASSQRQSTDTQYF. For the CDR3, the DNA is TGTGCCAGCAGCCAAAGACAGAGCACAGATACGCAGTATTTT.

This clone was detected a few times. The chain is built from TRBV10-3 and TRBJ2-1; D is undetermined. Per germline, CDR1 ENHRY and CDR2 SYGVKD. V lost 0 bases and J 8 bases, leaving 11 bases between the germline ends. This CDR3 contains 14 residues. The CDR3 sequence: CAISESIGLDEQFF. The CDR3 DNA is TGTGCCATCAGTGAGTCGATTGGTCTAGATGAGCAGTTCTTC.

The CDR3 sequence: CASSVRQGNTGELFF. The CDR3 DNA reads as TGTGCCAGCAGTGTGAGACAGGGGAACACCGGGGAGCTGTTTTTT. The chain links TRBV2 to TRBJ2-2, with 7 bases matching TRBD1. From germline, CDR1 is SNHLY and CDR2 FYNNEI. The CDR3 loop spans 15 amino acids. Trimming cost V 4 bases and J 1 base; bases outside gene matches: 3.

This CDR3 reads CASIQIGGDNQPQHF. The CDR3 DNA follows: TGTGCCAGTATCCAAATCGGCGGAGACAATCAGCCCCAGCATTTT. The gene calls are TRBV19 and TRBJ1-5; D is undetermined. V lost 7 bases to trimming and J lost 3 bases, with 16 bases between them. Germline V lookup: CDR1 LNHDA, CDR2 SQIVND (reference sequence). The CDR3 contains 15 residues.